This TCR beta chain was retrieved from a study of PD-1 blockade in classical Hodgkin lymphoma. Every patient experienced relapse after autologous stem cell transplantation, and brentuximab vedotin exposure varied. The V gene end was trimmed by 4 bases and the J gene end by 0 bases; junction bases not matched to a gene: 16. The CDR3 covers 19 residues. Germline-derived CDR1 and CDR2 are SGDLS and YYNGEE. Data came from immunoSEQ multiplex PCR; TCRdb stores just in-frame clones and leaves some out. The sample comprises roughly 41,000 clones, more than 70% of which are singletons, and approximately 20% rests with the top ten.

V and J are TRBV9 and TRBJ2-1; 7 nucleotides match TRBD2. This receptor was taken from a human donor with classical Hodgkin lymphoma. The source material was peripheral blood mononuclear cells (PBMCs), sampled at baseline. The CDR3 region is CASSPRGLADWSSYNEQFF. In DNA, the CDR3 is TGTGCCAGCAGCCCTCGTGGGCTAGCGGATTGGAGCTCCTACAATGAGCAGTTCTTC.